Ten or more counts support the clone carrying this TCR beta chain. Its antigen is currently unknown. This entry comes from a study of T cells after yellow fever vaccination. Regarding the study as a whole: Clones that expanded after primary vaccination mostly reappeared after the booster (just over 95% CD4, approximately 85% CD8). Peak timing came faster in the weaker secondary response, day 5 versus 15.

As TCR cDNA was made by 5'RACE template switching, a universal primer site and UMIs were added. Each CDR3 protein is one row after TCRdb ran MiXCR on the 5' RACE reads. The sample has 25,000 to 30,000 distinct CDR3 sequences, around 4.6% seen once. The input for sequencing was CD8+ T cells sorted from PBMCs, taken 10 days after the yellow fever booster vaccination. The sequence derives from a man aged 30 to 39 who received the YFV17D yellow fever vaccine.

This chain's CDR3 is CASRVTSGANVLTF. The CDR3 DNA reads as TGTGCCAGCAGGGTCACTTCAGGGGCCAACGTCCTGACTTTC. This sequence joins TRBV6-2 or TRBV6-3 and TRBJ2-6, with unresolved D. Germline V CDR1 and CDR2: MNHEY, SVGEGT. The CDR3 spans 14 residues. Trimming left V 6 bases short and J 4 bases short, with 10 bases between.